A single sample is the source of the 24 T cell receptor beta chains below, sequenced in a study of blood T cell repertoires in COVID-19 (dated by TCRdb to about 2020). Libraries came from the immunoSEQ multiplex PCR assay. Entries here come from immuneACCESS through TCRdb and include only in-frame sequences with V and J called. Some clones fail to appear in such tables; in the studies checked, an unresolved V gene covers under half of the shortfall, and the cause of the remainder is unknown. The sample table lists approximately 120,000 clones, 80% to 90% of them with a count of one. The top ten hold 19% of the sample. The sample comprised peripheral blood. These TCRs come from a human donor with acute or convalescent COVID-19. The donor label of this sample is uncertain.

The CDR3 DNA follows: TGTGCCAGCAGCTTGTCCCGGACTAGCGGGCACACAGATACGCAGTATTTT. Translated, it gives CASSLSRTSGHTDTQYF. This rearrangement joins TRBV5-5 to TRBJ2-3, with 11 bases aligning to TRBD2. V shed 1 base and J 2 bases; nucleotides not matched to a gene: 6. CDR1 is SGHKS, CDR2 YYEKEE, per germline (reference sequence). The CDR3 is made up of 17 amino acids.

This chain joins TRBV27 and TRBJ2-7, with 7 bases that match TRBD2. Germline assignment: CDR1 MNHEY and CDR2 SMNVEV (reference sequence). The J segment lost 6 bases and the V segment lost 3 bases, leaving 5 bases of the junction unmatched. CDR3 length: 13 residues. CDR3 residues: CASSFGGNREQYF. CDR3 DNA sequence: TGTGCCAGCAGTTTCGGGGGGAATCGCGAGCAGTACTTC.

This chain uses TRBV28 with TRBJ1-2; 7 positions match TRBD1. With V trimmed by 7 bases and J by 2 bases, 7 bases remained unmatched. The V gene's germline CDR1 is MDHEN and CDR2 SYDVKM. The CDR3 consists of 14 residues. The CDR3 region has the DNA TGTGCCAGCATTAACGACAGGGTCAACTATGGCTACACCTTC. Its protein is CASINDRVNYGYTF.

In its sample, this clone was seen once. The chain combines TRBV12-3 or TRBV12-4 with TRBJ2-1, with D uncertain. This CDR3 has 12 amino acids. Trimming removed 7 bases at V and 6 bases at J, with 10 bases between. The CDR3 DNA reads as TGTGCCAGCAACAGTGGCGTCAATGAGCAGTTCTTC. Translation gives CASNSGVNEQFF.

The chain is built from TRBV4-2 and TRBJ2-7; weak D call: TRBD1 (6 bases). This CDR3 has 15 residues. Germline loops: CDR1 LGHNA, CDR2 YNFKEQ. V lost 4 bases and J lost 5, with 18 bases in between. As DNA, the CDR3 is TGTGCCAGCAGCCCAAGTGACAGGAGTACGGACGAGCAGTACTTC. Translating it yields CASSPSDRSTDEQYF.

The CDR3 sequence is CASSQRGDRVSEQYF. The CDR3 region has the DNA TGTGCCAGCAGCCAAAGGGGGGACAGGGTTTCCGAGCAGTACTTC. The chain couples TRBV3-1 (or the pseudogene TRBV3-2) to TRBJ2-7, with 9 nucleotides matching TRBD1. This CDR3 has 15 amino acids. Germline values: CDR1 LGHDT, CDR2 YNNKEL (reference sequence). With 2 bases clipped from V and 6 bases from J, the junction kept 8 bases outside the gene matches.

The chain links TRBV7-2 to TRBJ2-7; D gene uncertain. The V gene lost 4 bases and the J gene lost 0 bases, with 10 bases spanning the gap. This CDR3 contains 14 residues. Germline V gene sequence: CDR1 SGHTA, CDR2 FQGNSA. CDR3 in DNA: TGTGCCAGCAGCTACCGCTACGACTCCTACGAGCAGTACTTC. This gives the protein CASSYRYDSYEQYF. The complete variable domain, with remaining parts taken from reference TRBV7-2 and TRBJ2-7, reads GAGVSQSPSNKVTEKGKDVELRCDPISGHTALYWYRQSLGQGLEFLIYFQGNSAPDKSGLPSDRFSAERTGGSVSTLTIQRTQQEDSAVYLCASSYRYDSYEQYFGPGTRLTVT.

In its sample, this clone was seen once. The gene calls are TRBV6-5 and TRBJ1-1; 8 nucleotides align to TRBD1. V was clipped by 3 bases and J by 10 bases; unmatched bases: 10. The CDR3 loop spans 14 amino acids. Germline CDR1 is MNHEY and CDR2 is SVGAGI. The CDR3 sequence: CASSYSGGSPGAFF. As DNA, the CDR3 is TGTGCCAGCAGTTATTCAGGGGGCAGTCCGGGAGCTTTCTTT.

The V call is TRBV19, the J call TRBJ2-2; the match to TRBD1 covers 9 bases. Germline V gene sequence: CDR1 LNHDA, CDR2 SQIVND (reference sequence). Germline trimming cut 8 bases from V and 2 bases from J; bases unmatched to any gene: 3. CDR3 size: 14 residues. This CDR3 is CASGTGHNTGELFF. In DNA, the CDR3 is TGTGCCAGTGGGACAGGGCATAACACCGGGGAGCTGTTTTTT.

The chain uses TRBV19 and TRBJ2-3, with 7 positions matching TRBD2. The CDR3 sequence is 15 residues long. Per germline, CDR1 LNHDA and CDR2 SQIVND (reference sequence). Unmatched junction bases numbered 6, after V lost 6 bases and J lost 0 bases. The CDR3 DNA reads TGTGCCAGTAGAGCCGGGACTACTAGCACAGATACGCAGTATTTT. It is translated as CASRAGTTSTDTQYF.

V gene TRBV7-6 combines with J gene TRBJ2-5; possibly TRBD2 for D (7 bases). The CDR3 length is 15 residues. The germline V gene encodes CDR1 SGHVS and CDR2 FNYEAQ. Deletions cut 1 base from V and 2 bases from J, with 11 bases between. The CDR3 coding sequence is TGTGCCAGCAGCTTAGTTCGGGGGGCTCAAGAGACCCAGTACTTC. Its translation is CASSLVRGAQETQYF.

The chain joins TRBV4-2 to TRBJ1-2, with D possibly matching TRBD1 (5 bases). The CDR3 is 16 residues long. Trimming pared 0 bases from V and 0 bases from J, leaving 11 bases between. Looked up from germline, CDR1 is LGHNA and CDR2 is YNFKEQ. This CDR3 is CASSQENRHANYGYTF. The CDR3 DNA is TGTGCCAGCAGCCAAGAGAACAGGCACGCTAACTATGGCTACACCTTC.

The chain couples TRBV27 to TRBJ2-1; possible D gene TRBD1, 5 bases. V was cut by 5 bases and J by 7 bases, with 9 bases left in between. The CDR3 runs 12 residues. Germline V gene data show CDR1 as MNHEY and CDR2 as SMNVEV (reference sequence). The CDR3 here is CASSPHRNEQFF. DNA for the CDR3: TGTGCCAGCAGTCCCCACAGGAATGAGCAGTTCTTC.

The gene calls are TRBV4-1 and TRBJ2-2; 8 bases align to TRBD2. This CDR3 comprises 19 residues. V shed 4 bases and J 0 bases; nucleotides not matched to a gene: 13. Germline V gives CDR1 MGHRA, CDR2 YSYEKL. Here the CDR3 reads CASSPPLLAGGPNTGELFF. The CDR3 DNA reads TGCGCCAGCAGCCCCCCGCTTCTCGCGGGAGGTCCGAACACCGGGGAGCTGTTTTTT.

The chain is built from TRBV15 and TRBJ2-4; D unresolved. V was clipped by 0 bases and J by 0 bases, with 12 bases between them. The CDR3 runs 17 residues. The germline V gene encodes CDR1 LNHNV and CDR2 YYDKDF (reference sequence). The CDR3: CATSRDAYFLAKNIQYF. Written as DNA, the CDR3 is TGTGCCACCAGCAGAGATGCGTATTTTCTAGCCAAAAACATTCAGTACTTC.

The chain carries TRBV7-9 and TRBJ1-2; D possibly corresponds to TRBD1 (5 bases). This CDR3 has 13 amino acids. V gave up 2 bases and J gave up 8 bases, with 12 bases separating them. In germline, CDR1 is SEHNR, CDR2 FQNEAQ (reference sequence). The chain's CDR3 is CASSLSGLWGYTF. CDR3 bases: TGTGCCAGCAGCTTATCAGGGTTGTGGGGCTACACCTTC.

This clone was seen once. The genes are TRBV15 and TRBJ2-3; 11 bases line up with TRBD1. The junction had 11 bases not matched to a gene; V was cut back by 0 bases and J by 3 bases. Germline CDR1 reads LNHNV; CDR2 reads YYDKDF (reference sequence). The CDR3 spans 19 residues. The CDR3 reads CATSRETPGQGARTDTQYF. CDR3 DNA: TGTGCCACCAGCAGAGAAACCCCTGGACAGGGGGCGAGGACAGATACGCAGTATTTT.

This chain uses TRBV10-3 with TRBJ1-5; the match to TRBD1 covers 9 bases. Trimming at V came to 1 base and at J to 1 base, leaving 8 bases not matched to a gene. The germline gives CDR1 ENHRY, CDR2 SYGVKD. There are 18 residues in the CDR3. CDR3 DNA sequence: TGTGCCATCAGTGAGTTAGGGAACAGGGGGCGAAGCAATCAGCCCCAGCATTTT. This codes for CAISELGNRGRSNQPQHF.

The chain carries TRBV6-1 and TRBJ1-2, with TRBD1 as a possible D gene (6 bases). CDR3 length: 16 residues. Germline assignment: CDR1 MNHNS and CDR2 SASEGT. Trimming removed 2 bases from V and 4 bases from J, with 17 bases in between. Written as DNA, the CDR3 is TGTGCCAGCAGTGAATTTCGGCAGGGGATCGTCTATGGCTACACCTTC. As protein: CASSEFRQGIVYGYTF.

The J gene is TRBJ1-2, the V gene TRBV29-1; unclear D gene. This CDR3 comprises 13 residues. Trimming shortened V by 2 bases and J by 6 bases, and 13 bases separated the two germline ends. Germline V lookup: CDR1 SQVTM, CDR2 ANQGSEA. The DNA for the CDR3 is TGCAGCGTTGAAAAGGAAGAGGGCGATGGCTACACCTTC. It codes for CSVEKEEGDGYTF.

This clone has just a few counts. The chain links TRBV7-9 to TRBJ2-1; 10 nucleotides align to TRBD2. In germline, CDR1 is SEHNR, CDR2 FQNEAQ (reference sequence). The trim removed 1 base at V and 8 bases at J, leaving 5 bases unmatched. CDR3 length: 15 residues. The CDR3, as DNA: TGTGCCAGCAGCTTAGTAGGGCTAGCGGGGGATGAGCAGTTCTTC. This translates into CASSLVGLAGDEQFF.

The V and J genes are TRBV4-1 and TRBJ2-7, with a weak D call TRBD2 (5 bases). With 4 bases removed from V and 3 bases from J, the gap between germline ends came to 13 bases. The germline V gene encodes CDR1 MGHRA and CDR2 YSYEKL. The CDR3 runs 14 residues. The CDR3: CASSRQDGDYEQYF. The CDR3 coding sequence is TGCGCCAGCAGCCGCCAAGACGGGGACTACGAGCAGTACTTC.

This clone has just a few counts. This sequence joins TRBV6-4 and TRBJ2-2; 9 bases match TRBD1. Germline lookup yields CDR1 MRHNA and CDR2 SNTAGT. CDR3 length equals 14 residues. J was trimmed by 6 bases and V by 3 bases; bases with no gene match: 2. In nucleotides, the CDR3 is TGTGCCAGCAGTGAACAGGGGGCCTCCGGGGAGCTGTTTTTT. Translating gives CASSEQGASGELFF.

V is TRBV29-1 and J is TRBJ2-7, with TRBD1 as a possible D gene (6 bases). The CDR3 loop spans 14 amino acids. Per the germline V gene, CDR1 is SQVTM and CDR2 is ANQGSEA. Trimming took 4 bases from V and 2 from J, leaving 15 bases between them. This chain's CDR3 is CSVGGVDSAYEQYF. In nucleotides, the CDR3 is TGCAGCGTTGGAGGTGTGGACAGTGCCTACGAGCAGTACTTC.